This record covers a single TCR beta chain. Its antigen is undetermined. All the donors were Caucasian adults who lived in Nashville, Tennessee. Measured with immunoSEQ multiplex PCR; TCRdb has only the in-frame clones, and not every one. In the table there are 2.5 million or so clones, roughly nine tenths of which are singletons. This sample is drawn from a study of shared clonotypes between healthy human individuals. Study-wide results and limits: The four-donor shared clonotypes exceeded non-shared clonotypes in generation probability, with non-shared ones scoring lower.

Sequencing was performed on naive CD4+ T cells sorted from blood. Specified subset: CD45RA+ positively selected. The clonotype originates from a man aged 18 to 29 in good health.

CDR3 residues: CASSPLGTGYSNEQFF. Here the CDR3 DNA reads TGTGCCAGCTCCCCTCTAGGGACAGGGTATTCCAATGAGCAGTTCTTC. The chain carries TRBV19 and TRBJ2-1; 9 positions match TRBD1. V lost 9 bases and J lost 6; bases outside the gene matches: 15. The germline gives CDR1 LNHDA, CDR2 SQIVND (reference sequence). The CDR3 is 16 residues long.